This TCR beta chain was sequenced for a study of radiotherapy plus CTLA-4 blockade in lung cancer. Study-level information: An objective response was seen in around 19% of patients, and disease control in about 30%.

The CDR3 is 16 residues long. The germline CDR1 and CDR2 sequences are LGHNA and YSLEER. Trimming took 1 base from V and 1 from J, leaving 11 bases between them. Study findings and constraints: Per reports, early blood T cell clone dynamics, plus interferon-beta, forecast response most strongly. In blood, after radiotherapy plus ipilimumab, tumor-derived TCR clones expanded.

To note about this clone: Antigen specificity is unknown.

Libraries were prepared by immunoSEQ multiplex PCR; TCRdb keeps only in-frame clonotypes and omits some of them. The profile shows roughly 42,000 clones, around 63% of them singletons. The chain combines TRBV4-3 with TRBJ1-5, with D maybe TRBD1 (5 bases). The TCR originated in a human donor with non-small cell lung cancer who had a partial response to radiotherapy plus ipilimumab. The material was peripheral blood, obtained from a patient treated with radiotherapy plus ipilimumab. The CDR3 nucleotides read TGCGCCAGCAGCCAAGGCTGGGGGGAGAGCAATCAGCCCCAGCATTTT. Its translation: CASSQGWGESNQPQHF.